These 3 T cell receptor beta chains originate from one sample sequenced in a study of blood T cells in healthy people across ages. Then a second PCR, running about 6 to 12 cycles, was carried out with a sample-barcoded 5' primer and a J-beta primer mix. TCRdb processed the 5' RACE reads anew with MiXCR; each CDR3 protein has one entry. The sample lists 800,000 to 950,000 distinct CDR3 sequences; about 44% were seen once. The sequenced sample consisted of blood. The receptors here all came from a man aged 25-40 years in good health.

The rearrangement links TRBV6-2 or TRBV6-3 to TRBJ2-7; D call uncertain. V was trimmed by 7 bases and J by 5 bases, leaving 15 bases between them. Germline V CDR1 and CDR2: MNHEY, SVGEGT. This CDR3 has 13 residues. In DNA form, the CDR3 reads TGTGCCAGCATCACCTGGGGTCTCGACGAGCAGTACTTC. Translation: CASITWGLDEQYF.

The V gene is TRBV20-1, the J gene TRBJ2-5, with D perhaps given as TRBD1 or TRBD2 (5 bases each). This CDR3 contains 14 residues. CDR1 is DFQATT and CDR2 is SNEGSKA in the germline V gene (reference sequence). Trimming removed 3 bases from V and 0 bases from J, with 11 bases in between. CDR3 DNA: TGCAGTGCTAGTCCCGGGGCTAACCAAGAGACCCAGTACTTC. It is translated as CSASPGANQETQYF.

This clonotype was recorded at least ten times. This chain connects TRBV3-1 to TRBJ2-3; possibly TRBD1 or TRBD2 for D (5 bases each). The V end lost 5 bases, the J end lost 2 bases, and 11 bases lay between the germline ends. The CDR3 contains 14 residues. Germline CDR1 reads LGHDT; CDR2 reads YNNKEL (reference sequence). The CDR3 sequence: CASSLGRITDTQYF. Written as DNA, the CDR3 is TGTGCCAGCAGCTTGGGACGGATCACAGATACGCAGTATTTT.